A single T cell receptor beta chain is shown here with its context. Its antigen is as yet unknown. This sample was included in a study of T cells expressing NK-cell markers. Study background: Sorted CD3+CD56+NKG2C+, CD3+CD56+NKG2C- and CD3+CD56-NKG2C+ T-cell subsets were beta-chain profiled. Notes on the study in general: These same clonotypes (in several donors) also led the CD3+CD56-NKG2C+ fraction.

Generation of TCR beta cDNA was performed by 5'RACE template switching incorporating UMIs. TCRdb reworked the 5' RACE reads into one entry per CDR3 protein, no DNA. The sample has 350,000 to 500,000 distinct CDR3 sequences; the top ten hold 7.3%. Looked up from germline, CDR1 is SQVTM and CDR2 is ANQGSEA. This CDR3 is 15 amino acids long. Sequenced material: blood T cells: a sorted CD56 or NKG2C T cell subset, CD4+ or CD8+ T cells, or bulk PBMC T cells (not recorded which). V and J are TRBV29-1 and TRBJ2-3; TCRdb names TRBD2, which stays unverified in the absence of DNA. This TCR was sampled from a woman between 18 and 69 years old in good health. The CDR3 loop reads CSVSAGNPSTDTQYF.